This TCR beta chain was sequenced during a study of blood T cells in healthy people across ages. Findings and limits, study-wide: As age increased, TCR beta diversity per million T cells fell in a roughly linear fashion.

It was with a sample-barcoded 5' primer and a J-beta primer mix that a second PCR of roughly 7 to 12 cycles was run. Every single cDNA molecule received a tag from a template-switch adaptor with 12 random nucleotides. Via MiXCR, TCRdb re-called the 5' RACE reads, giving one row per CDR3 protein. The repertoire holds approximately 1.5 million distinct CDR3 sequences, with around 35% as singletons. Roughly 9.5 milliliters of peripheral blood were drawn from each donor into EDTA-treated tubes. The germline CDR1 and CDR2 sequences are SGHVS and FNYEAQ. V was clipped by 5 bases and J by 5 bases, with 10 bases between them. This CDR3 has 13 amino acids. This clonotype has more than one count but fewer than ten. Its antigen is unidentified.

The sequence came from a woman in her twenties or thirties in good health. V and J are TRBV7-6 and TRBJ1-5; no definite D call. The specimen sequenced was blood. In DNA, the CDR3 is TGTGCCAGCAGCCCTACCATGGATCAGCCCCAGCATTTT. It yields the protein CASSPTMDQPQHF.